This TCR beta chain stems from a study of cytomegalovirus exposure and HLA in healthy donors. With respect to this clone: Its target is not known.

Study observations and caveats: In the roughly 120 validation repertoires, a later analysis found that first-cohort TCR clusters tended to co-occur.

Sequenced by immunoSEQ multiplex PCR; TCRdb stores in-frame clones only, minus some. The table records 68,000 or so clones, over 80% of them present only once. The CDR3 has 14 residues. The germline V and J ends were trimmed by 5 bases and 3 bases, with 13 bases remaining between them. Germline-derived CDR1 and CDR2 are MDHEN and SYDVKM. This rearrangement joins TRBV28 to TRBJ2-5; possibly TRBD1 for D (6 bases). Sequencing used PBMCs. The source is a man younger than 30 in good health and CMV-seronegative. The CDR3 nucleotides are TGTGCCAGCAGTACTGATACAGGGAAAGAGACCCAGTACTTC. Translation gives CASSTDTGKETQYF. Filled out from reference TRBV28 and TRBJ2-5, the complete variable domain reads DVKVTQSSRYLVKRTGEKVFLECVQDMDHENMFWYRQDPGLGLRLIYFSYDVKMKEKGDIPEGYSVSREKKERFSLILESASTNQTSMYLCASSTDTGKETQYFGPGTRLLVL.